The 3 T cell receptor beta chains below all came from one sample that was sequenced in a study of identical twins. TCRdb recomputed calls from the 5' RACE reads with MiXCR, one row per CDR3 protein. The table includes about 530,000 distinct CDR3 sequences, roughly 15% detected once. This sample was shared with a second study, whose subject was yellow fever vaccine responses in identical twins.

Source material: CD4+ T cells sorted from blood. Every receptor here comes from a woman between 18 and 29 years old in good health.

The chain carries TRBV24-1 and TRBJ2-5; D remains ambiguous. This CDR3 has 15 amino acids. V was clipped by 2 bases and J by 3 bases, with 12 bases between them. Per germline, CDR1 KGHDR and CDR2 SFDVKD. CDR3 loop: CATSDSASIEETQYF. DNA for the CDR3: TGTGCCACCAGTGATTCGGCTAGTATCGAAGAGACCCAGTACTTC.

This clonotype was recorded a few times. The CDR3 region is CATSDFNRDGSYEQYF. The CDR3, as DNA: TGTGCCACCAGTGATTTTAACCGGGACGGTTCCTACGAGCAGTACTTC. This sequence joins TRBV24-1 and TRBJ2-7; TRBD1 or TRBD2 may be the D gene (5 bases each). Germline V gives CDR1 KGHDR, CDR2 SFDVKD. V was clipped by 1 base and J by 1 base, with 13 bases between them. The CDR3 covers 16 residues.

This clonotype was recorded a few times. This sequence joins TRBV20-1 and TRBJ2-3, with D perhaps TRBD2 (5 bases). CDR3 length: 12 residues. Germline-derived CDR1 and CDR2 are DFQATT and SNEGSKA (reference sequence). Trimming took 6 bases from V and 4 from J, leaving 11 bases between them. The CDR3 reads CSARTSPDTQYF. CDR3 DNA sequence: TGCAGTGCCCGGACTTCTCCAGATACGCAGTATTTT.